This T cell receptor beta chain was recovered during a study of cytomegalovirus exposure and HLA in healthy donors (dated by TCRdb to 2015 to 2018). Study-level background: According to an earlier analysis of 550 to 750 of the donors, 150 million to 200 million T cells yielded 117 million unique TCR beta sequences and 250 to 350 Gb of sequence data. An early release that covered fewer than 750 HLA-typed donors contained about 290 gigabases of sequencing data and some 87 million unique TCR sequences. Of the 300 to 450 genotyped donors, less than 90% were placed in the genetic ancestry cluster associated with self-reported Caucasian donors. The study was designed to test whether signatures of past pathogen exposure could be identified by cataloging public T cell receptors. The study used immunosequencing to profile the T cell repertoires of 600 to 850 subjects and linked those repertoires to cytomegalovirus serostatus. A separate validation cohort of 100 to 150 different subjects was used in addition to the roughly 620-subject first cohort. High-throughput TCR immunosequencing, statistical association of individual TCRs with disease status, and machine learning were combined to predict cytomegalovirus infection status. To study patterns of TCR occurrence, a later analysis re-analyzed previously published TCR beta repertoires from 666 donors and added high-resolution HLA genotyping. In the later analysis, no new phenotypic data were used to find candidate immune exposures; instead, reliance was placed on TCR beta sequences and their occurrence across donors. An earlier analysis of 450 to 750 of the donors used high-throughput TCR beta sequencing to judge whether each TCR beta V gene segment behaved as functional or pseudogenic. Donor age, sex, ethnicity and CMV serostatus were compiled alongside the repertoire data. Genome-wide SNP genotypes for about 65% of the 666 donors were used in a later genetic analysis, which treated that subset as a discovery cohort. Every discovery cohort repertoire had been produced on one sequencing platform. Class I and class II HLA loci were covered by the typing at four-digit resolution. The number of typed donors differed by locus: about 620-640 for A, B, C, DRB1 and DQB1; 500 to 550 for DQA1; 606 for DPA1; and some 430 for DPB1. A few DR-DQ haplotypes were handled as single units for association and clustering because linkage in the cohort was strong. Among about 400 genotyped donors of the cohort, an average of roughly 230,000 unique TCR beta nucleotide sequences was sequenced per donor, of which about 19% were non-productive.

The method was the immunoSEQ multiplex PCR assay. For the multiplex PCR, a mixture combining 60 forward primers for TCR Vbeta segments and 13 reverse primers for TCR Jbeta segments was used. The CDR3 region of rearranged TCR beta genes was amplified from genomic DNA by a multiplex PCR assay. On the Illumina HiSeq System, the amplified TCR beta libraries were sequenced as 87-base-pair reads. In the authors' own workflow: Across the roughly 600 repertoires, a later analysis counted around 80 million unique TCR beta chains, about 10 million of which were shared by at least two donors. Raw reads were error-corrected and collapsed into unique sequences by a nearest-neighbor algorithm in which closely related sequences were merged to remove PCR and sequencing errors. V, D and J gene segments were assigned by aligning CDR3 sequences to IMGT reference sequences. For a sequence to be retained, a match of at least six nucleotides was required to both a V gene segment and a J gene segment. Rearrangements were classified as productive when the CDR3 lacked stop codons and remained in frame with V and J, and all other rearrangements were classified as non-productive. CDR3 was defined according to IMGT convention as the region running from the second conserved V-encoded cysteine to the conserved J-encoded phenylalanine. In an earlier analysis of some 550 of the donors, sequences lacking an unambiguous match to a single V gene segment were excluded. An earlier analysis of around 600 of the donors classified V segments as functional when productive rearrangements were above 56.7% and as segregating when the standard deviation between donors was above 5%. A statistical classification framework was built for diagnosing cytomegalovirus status from the catalog of TCR beta chain sequences. In a later analysis, TCR nucleotide sequences were compared against IMGT/GENE-DB human TR gene sequences so that V and J genes could be assigned. A later analysis assigned CDR3 sequences and most-parsimonious VDJ recombination scenarios with the TCRdist pipeline. In a later analysis, each TCR beta chain was defined by its CDR3 amino acid sequence together with its V-gene family, and reads lacking a unique V-gene family were excluded. To address suspected cross-contamination and a sequencing artifact, a later analysis removed under 600 highly shared, low-generation-probability nucleotide sequences. For each public chain, a later analysis derived a clonal expansion index from normalized ranks of inferred template counts within each repertoire. A later analysis computed generation probabilities with a VDJ recombination model fitted to out-of-frame rearrangements, and checked the results against IGoR. In a later analysis, hypergeometric tests were used to score TCR-TCR, TCR-HLA and TCR-CMV co-occurrence, with a repertoire-size bias correction applied to TCR pairs. A later analysis estimated false discovery rates by permuting HLA or CMV assignments 20 times. A later analysis grouped co-occurring TCRs with DBSCAN, adding TCRdist sequence similarity when clustering within HLA-allele-positive subsets. For co-occurrence clustering, repertoires with fewer than 30,000 or more than 120,000 public chains were excluded, along with about five repertoires with anomalous nucleotide sharing. TCRdb's version of the immuneACCESS table is confined to in-frame rearrangements and falls short of the full clone set. An unresolved V gene accounts for under half of the shortfall where checked; the remainder is of unknown origin. That table furnishes V, J and clone size, whereas the DNA furnished D and trimming. The sample table shows 90,000 to 100,000 clones, and around three quarters are seen once. The ten largest clones represent approximately 2% of the sample.

The junction carries 2 bases between V and J, which are trimmed by 5 bases and 0 bases respectively. Reading the germline V gene (reference sequence) gives CDR1 SEHNR and CDR2 FQNEAQ. The CDR3 contains 11 residues, cysteine and phenylalanine counted. The retained sequence is limited to the CDR3, 33 bases, with the frame set at the first base. The cohort consisted of some 730 healthy bone marrow donors. Cohort members were all nominally healthy when sampled, although unrecorded immune exposures were likely present. The donor tested CMV seronegative and was one of the 352 seronegative cohort members. Each donor provided a peripheral blood sample, and peripheral blood mononuclear cells were used for TCR beta sequencing. The Qiagen DNeasy Blood Extraction Kit was used to extract genomic DNA from the blood cell samples. Remarks on this clone: No cognate antigen has been identified for it. There are no base qualities to consult, and no much larger clone falls within one base.

What the research found in general, with its limitations: Immune exposure information for the cohort was limited to CMV serostatus. Linkage disequilibrium might explain the correlated functional status among segregating V segments, but an unknown experimental factor could not be excluded. According to the authors, the approach could potentially be generalized to other disease states and immunological phenotypes. A later analysis associated 16,951 TCR beta sequences with specific HLA alleles at a false discovery rate of 0.05. The classifier was reported to diagnose cytomegalovirus status with high specificity and sensitivity in both the original cohort and the validation cohort. A further reported finding was that TCR beta sequences accurately predicted the HLA-A and HLA-B alleles for most subjects in the first cohort. According to a later analysis, most CMV-associated TCR beta chains appeared to be HLA-restricted, and the HLA associations seemed to be driven largely by CMV exposure. Several of the top co-occurrence clusters appeared to be linked to parvovirus B19, influenza, CMV and Epstein-Barr virus, according to a later analysis. Presence/absence analyses assumed roughly uniform sequencing depth across donors, an assumption that may not hold. Because the 87-base-pair reads could not distinguish some IMGT-functional V segments, including TRBV6-2 and TRBV6-3, those segments were excluded. A later analysis found that HLA-associated TCR beta chains were more clonally expanded and had lower generation probabilities than equally common non-associated chains. A later analysis found that TCR association rates varied across HLA loci, with DRB1 alleles showing the most associated TCRs and HLA-C alleles the fewest. Assigning TCR associations to individual alleles was difficult when HLA alleles, especially DR and DQ, strongly co-occurred. Because counts were too low, 15 to 20 rarely observed V segments, including chromosome 9 orphons, were excluded from the earlier analysis of several hundred of the donors. A later genetic analysis reported fewer N-insertions in productive TCRs among donors in an Asian-associated ancestry cluster than the approximately 700-donor mean. An association between a missense DCLRE1C variant and V-gene and J-gene trimming of TCR beta chains was found in a later genetic analysis and replicated in an independent cohort. While some public TCRs were present in many individuals, most TCR sequences turned up only very rarely across donors. Only TCR beta chains were sequenced in this cohort, and the absence of alpha or paired-chain data limited detectable features. The study listed approximately 150 TCR beta chains as associated with cytomegalovirus. An earlier analysis of approximately 600 of the donors showed that most TCR beta V segments appeared in productive rearrangements either about 87% or about 30% of the time, which broadly matched IMGT annotations. In vitro tests confirmed that a few of the cytomegalovirus-associated TCR beta chains recognize cytomegalovirus antigens. A group of highly shared sequence variants was considered likely to be a technical artifact of the sequencing pipeline. HLA typing was unavailable for some donors at each locus, so association tests used only the typed subset.

The clonotype originates from a man between 40 and 49 years old in good health and CMV-seronegative. The sequenced material came from PBMCs. This receptor chain uses TRBV7-9 and TRBJ2-7; no D gene call is confident. The DNA sequence is TGTGCCAGCAGCCTCTCCTACGAGCAGTACTTC. This gives the protein CASSLSYEQYF.